These T cell receptor beta chains were read from a single sample in a study of blood T cell repertoires in COVID-19. Produced via immunoSEQ multiplex PCR; TCRdb's table is partial and in-frame only. The repertoire holds 90,000 to 120,000 clones, with 84% as singletons. What was sequenced was peripheral blood. These receptors were taken from a human donor in a cohort sampled during active COVID-19. The CDR3 runs from the conserved cysteine through the conserved F or W. A D gene is named only where the DNA matches it firmly. Expanded clones are given a class, and other clones once, few, many or no size at all.

size: .; length: 16; V: TRBV7-9; D: TRBD2; J: TRBJ2-1; CDR3: CASSLEGGGLAREQFF; DNA: TGTGCCAGCAGCTTAGAGGGGGGAGGACTAGCTCGGGAGCAGTTCTTC
size: .; length: 16; V: TRBV18; D: .; J: TRBJ2-7; CDR3: CASSVTRLDKSYEQYF; DNA: TGTGCCAGCTCAGTGACCCGACTGGACAAGTCCTACGAGCAGTACTTC
size: .; length: 14; V: TRBV4-3; D: .; J: TRBJ2-1; CDR3: CASSQASRGIGTFF; DNA: TGCGCCAGCAGCCAAGCTTCGAGGGGGATAGGCACGTTCTTC
size: .; length: 14; V: TRBV18; D: TRBD1; J: TRBJ1-1; CDR3: CASSPQDRGIEAFF; DNA: TGTGCCAGCTCACCCCAGGACAGGGGAATCGAAGCTTTCTTT
size: .; length: 18; V: TRBV4-3; D: .; J: TRBJ2-3; CDR3: CASSQDPTPAGSTDTQYF; DNA: TGCGCCAGCAGCCAAGACCCGACTCCCGCGGGTAGCACAGATACGCAGTATTTT
size: .; length: 13; V: TRBV18; D: .; J: TRBJ2-7; CDR3: CASSPQGDYEQYF; DNA: TGTGCCAGCTCACCACAGGGGGACTACGAGCAGTACTTC
size: .; length: 15; V: TRBV6-5; D: TRBD1; J: TRBJ1-2; CDR3: CASGPTGGLHYGYTF; DNA: TGTGCCAGCGGACCTACAGGGGGCCTTCACTATGGCTACACCTTC
size: .; length: 12; V: TRBV5-6; D: .; J: TRBJ1-1; CDR3: CASSPGGTEAFF; DNA: TGTGCCAGCAGCCCCGGAGGCACTGAAGCTTTCTTT
size: .; length: 17; V: TRBV5-5; D: .; J: TRBJ2-1; CDR3: CASSLDRLAGAYNEQFF; DNA: TGTGCCAGCAGCTTGGATAGGTTGGCAGGGGCCTACAATGAGCAGTTCTTC
size: .; length: 13; V: TRBV10-2; D: .; J: TRBJ2-1; CDR3: CASSEMSLVEQFF; DNA: TGCGCCAGCAGTGAGATGTCCCTCGTAGAGCAGTTCTTC
size: .; length: 15; V: TRBV10-3; D: TRBD2; J: TRBJ2-1; CDR3: CAISASGSSYNEQFF; DNA: TGTGCCATCAGTGCTAGCGGAAGCTCCTACAATGAGCAGTTCTTC
size: .; length: 16; V: TRBV4-3; D: TRBD2; J: TRBJ2-1; CDR3: CASSHGTSGSADEQFF; DNA: TGCGCCAGCAGCCACGGGACTAGCGGGAGTGCAGATGAGCAGTTCTTC
size: .; length: 15; V: TRBV19; D: .; J: TRBJ2-6; CDR3: CASRGPGAGANVLTF; DNA: TGTGCCAGTAGGGGACCAGGGGCTGGGGCCAACGTCCTGACTTTC
size: .; length: 16; V: TRBV11-2; D: TRBD2; J: TRBJ2-3; CDR3: CASSLWSGIGTDTQYF; DNA: TGTGCCAGCAGCTTATGGAGCGGGATTGGCACAGATACGCAGTATTTT
size: .; length: 15; V: TRBV15; D: .; J: TRBJ1-4; CDR3: CATSFGGGRNEKLFF; DNA: TGTGCCACCAGCTTCGGGGGGGGGAGAAACGAAAAACTGTTTTTT
size: .; length: 14; V: TRBV10-2; D: .; J: TRBJ1-5; CDR3: CASSESNRGQPQHF; DNA: TGCGCCAGCAGTGAGTCGAACCGGGGTCAGCCCCAGCATTTT
size: .; length: 12; V: TRBV28; D: .; J: TRBJ1-4; CDR3: CASSLRDEKLFF; DNA: TGTGCCAGCAGTTTACGTGATGAAAAACTGTTTTTT
size: .; length: 15; V: TRBV11-2; D: TRBD2; J: TRBJ2-1; CDR3: CASSSRLAGGLEQFF; DNA: TGTGCCAGCAGCAGCCGACTAGCGGGGGGTCTAGAGCAGTTCTTC
size: .; length: 15; V: TRBV27; D: .; J: TRBJ2-3; CDR3: CASSLGGTARVTQYF; DNA: TGTGCCAGCAGTTTGGGCGGGACGGCTCGTGTTACGCAGTATTTT
size: .; length: 13; V: TRBV19; D: TRBD1; J: TRBJ2-7; CDR3: CASGDRAWREQYF; DNA: TGTGCCAGTGGAGACAGGGCTTGGCGCGAGCAGTACTTC
size: once; length: 13; V: TRBV7-3; D: .; J: TRBJ1-4; CDR3: CASSLDSNEKLFF; DNA: TGTGCCAGCAGCTTAGACAGTAATGAAAAACTGTTTTTT
size: .; length: 17; V: TRBV11-2; D: TRBD2; J: TRBJ2-2; CDR3: CASILLAGGPYTGELFF; DNA: TGTGCCAGCATCCTTCTCGCGGGAGGGCCTTACACCGGGGAGCTGTTTTTT
size: .; length: 16; V: TRBV27; D: .; J: TRBJ2-1; CDR3: CASSFYLLSSYNEQFF; DNA: TGTGCCAGCAGTTTCTATCTGTTAAGCTCCTACAATGAGCAGTTCTTC
size: .; length: 14; V: TRBV5-4; D: .; J: TRBJ2-2; CDR3: CASSLGQGTGELFF; DNA: TGTGCCAGCAGCTTGGGGCAGGGAACCGGGGAGCTGTTTTTT
size: medium-sized; length: 16; V: TRBV4-2; D: TRBD2; J: TRBJ2-7; CDR3: CASSQETPGGLYEQYF; DNA: TGTGCCAGCAGCCAAGAGACTCCGGGAGGACTCTACGAGCAGTACTTC
size: .; length: 13; V: TRBV18; D: TRBD2; J: TRBJ2-1; CDR3: CASSPMGLTEQFF; DNA: TGTGCCAGCTCACCTATGGGACTAACCGAGCAGTTCTTC
size: .; length: 16; V: TRBV20-1; D: TRBD2; J: TRBJ2-5; CDR3: CSASPFSSGREGTQYF; DNA: TGCAGTGCTAGTCCATTCTCTAGCGGGAGGGAAGGGACCCAGTACTTC
size: .; length: 18; V: TRBV6-2/TRBV6-3; D: TRBD2; J: TRBJ2-3; CDR3: CASSYSYRLAGVADTQYF; DNA: TGTGCCAGCAGTTACTCATACCGGTTAGCGGGAGTGGCAGATACGCAGTATTTT
size: few; length: 16; V: TRBV7-2; D: .; J: TRBJ2-6; CDR3: CASSLARGSGANVLTF; DNA: TGTGCCAGCAGCTTAGCAAGGGGGTCTGGGGCCAACGTCCTGACTTTC
size: .; length: 17; V: TRBV10-3; D: TRBD2; J: TRBJ2-6; CDR3: CAITTGTSGTGANVLTF; DNA: TGTGCCATCACCACCGGGACTAGCGGTACTGGGGCCAACGTCCTGACTTTC
size: .; length: 11; V: TRBV6-5; D: .; J: TRBJ2-5; CDR3: CASSNTGTQYF; DNA: TGTGCCAGCAGCAATACAGGGACCCAGTACTTC
size: .; length: 16; V: TRBV3-1/TRBV3-2; D: TRBD1; J: TRBJ1-3; CDR3: CASSSTTGATGNTIYF; DNA: TGTGCCAGCAGCTCAACTACAGGGGCTACTGGAAACACCATATATTTT
size: .; length: 18; V: TRBV11-3; D: TRBD2; J: TRBJ2-5; CDR3: CASSPGLAGVGAQETQYF; DNA: TGTGCCAGCAGCCCAGGACTAGCGGGAGTTGGGGCCCAAGAGACCCAGTACTTC
size: .; length: 14; V: TRBV29-1; D: TRBD1; J: TRBJ2-2; CDR3: CSVAGGANTGELFF; DNA: TGCAGCGTTGCAGGGGGCGCGAACACCGGGGAGCTGTTTTTT
size: .; length: 14; V: TRBV30; D: .; J: TRBJ1-1; CDR3: CAWSVGGTNTEAFF; DNA: TGTGCCTGGAGTGTAGGGGGAACTAACACTGAAGCTTTCTTT
size: once; length: 18; V: TRBV23-1; D: TRBD1; J: TRBJ1-5; CDR3: CASKIPGQGAPGNQPQHF; DNA: TGCGCCAGCAAGATTCCGGGACAGGGGGCGCCCGGCAATCAGCCCCAGCATTTT
size: .; length: 13; V: TRBV7-9; D: .; J: TRBJ2-5; CDR3: CASSRRNQETQYF; DNA: TGTGCCAGCAGCCGCAGAAACCAAGAGACCCAGTACTTC
size: .; length: 16; V: TRBV19; D: .; J: TRBJ1-5; CDR3: CASSIDHSRGNQPQHF; DNA: TGTGCCAGTAGTATAGATCATAGCCGGGGCAATCAGCCCCAGCATTTT
size: .; length: 12; V: TRBV29-1; D: .; J: TRBJ2-5; CDR3: CSARRGRETQYF; DNA: TGCAGCGCGCGGCGGGGTAGGGAGACCCAGTACTTC
size: .; length: 13; V: TRBV11-1; D: TRBD1; J: TRBJ1-2; CDR3: CASSRDSNYGYTF; DNA: TGTGCCAGCAGCCGGGACAGTAACTATGGCTACACCTTC
size: .; length: 15; V: TRBV3-1/TRBV3-2; D: TRBD1; J: TRBJ2-7; CDR3: CASSLQGASIHEQYF; DNA: TGTGCCAGCAGCCTTCAGGGGGCGAGCATCCACGAGCAGTACTTC
size: once; length: 22; V: TRBV3-1/TRBV3-2; D: TRBD2; J: TRBJ2-1; CDR3: CASSLWDLAGVRGLQLNNEQFF; DNA: TGTGCCAGCAGCCTCTGGGACCTAGCGGGGGTACGGGGCCTCCAATTAAACAATGAGCAGTTCTTC
size: .; length: 15; V: TRBV5-4; D: TRBD2; J: TRBJ2-5; CDR3: CASSLGLAGAETQYF; DNA: TGTGCCAGCAGCTTGGGACTAGCGGGAGCCGAGACCCAGTACTTC
size: .; length: 16; V: TRBV27; D: TRBD1; J: TRBJ2-7; CDR3: CASSPGTGKGSYEQYF; DNA: TGTGCCAGCAGTCCGGGGACAGGGAAGGGTTCCTACGAGCAGTACTTC
size: .; length: 14; V: TRBV28; D: .; J: TRBJ1-3; CDR3: CASTSTDSGNTIYF; DNA: TGTGCCAGCACTTCGACAGACTCTGGAAACACCATATATTTT
size: .; length: 14; V: TRBV2; D: .; J: TRBJ2-1; CDR3: CASSEGTVGNEQFF; DNA: TGTGCCAGCAGTGAAGGTACAGTTGGCAATGAGCAGTTCTTC
size: .; length: 15; V: TRBV2; D: .; J: TRBJ2-2; CDR3: CASSADTEYTGELFF; DNA: TGTGCCAGCAGTGCCGACACGGAATACACCGGGGAGCTGTTTTTT
size: .; length: 14; V: TRBV25-1; D: .; J: TRBJ1-1; CDR3: CASSEFPTSTEAFF; DNA: TGTGCCAGCAGTGAATTCCCCACAAGCACTGAAGCTTTCTTT
size: .; length: 17; V: TRBV3-1/TRBV3-2; D: .; J: TRBJ2-2; CDR3: CASSQDLGTPKTGELFF; DNA: TGTGCCAGCAGCCAAGATCTAGGGACACCTAAGACCGGGGAGCTGTTTTTT
size: once; length: 14; V: TRBV18; D: .; J: TRBJ2-4; CDR3: CASSPPGMQNIQYF; DNA: TGTGCCAGCTCACCCCCGGGGATGCAAAACATTCAGTACTTC
size: .; length: 14; V: TRBV10-2; D: .; J: TRBJ1-2; CDR3: CASSESGGDYGYTF; DNA: TGCGCCAGCAGTGAGTCGGGCGGGGACTATGGCTACACCTTC
size: .; length: 14; V: TRBV30; D: TRBD1; J: TRBJ1-2; CDR3: CAWSRGQENYGYTF; DNA: TGTGCCTGGAGCCGGGGACAGGAAAACTATGGCTACACCTTC
size: .; length: 14; V: TRBV6-5; D: TRBD2; J: TRBJ2-5; CDR3: CASSRPSGQETQYF; DNA: TGTGCCAGCAGTCGCCCTAGCGGCCAAGAGACCCAGTACTTC
size: few; length: 16; V: TRBV18; D: TRBD2; J: TRBJ2-1; CDR3: CASSPVSGIIYNEQFF; DNA: TGTGCCAGCTCACCGGTTAGCGGGATAATCTACAATGAGCAGTTCTTC
size: .; length: 16; V: TRBV5-1; D: TRBD2; J: TRBJ2-5; CDR3: CASSLGLSGAQETQYF; DNA: TGCGCCAGCAGCTTGGGACTAAGCGGGGCCCAAGAGACCCAGTACTTC
size: .; length: 16; V: TRBV7-6; D: TRBD1; J: TRBJ1-2; CDR3: CASRGDRGGVSSGYTF; DNA: TGTGCCAGCAGGGGGGACAGGGGAGGAGTGAGTAGTGGCTACACCTTC
size: .; length: 15; V: TRBV9; D: .; J: TRBJ1-1; CDR3: CASSVAPSMNTEAFF; DNA: TGTGCCAGCAGCGTAGCCCCGAGCATGAACACTGAAGCTTTCTTT
size: .; length: 15; V: TRBV18; D: TRBD1; J: TRBJ2-5; CDR3: CASSPRDSPKETQYF; DNA: TGTGCCAGCTCGCCTAGGGACAGCCCGAAGGAGACCCAGTACTTC